This passage covers 12 T cell receptor beta chains from one sample sequenced in a study of OX40 agonist ivuxolimab in advanced cancers. Profiled with immunoSEQ multiplex PCR; TCRdb holds only in-frame clones, not every one. This sample has about 71,000 clones, with about 81% found just once. Sequencing was performed on CD4+ or CD8+ T cells sorted from blood, taken in a trial of the OX40 agonist ivuxolimab. These receptors all come from an adult with an advanced solid tumor such as melanoma, head and neck, liver or kidney cancer.

This clone has just one count. The J gene is TRBJ1-5, the V gene TRBV12-5; D unclear. Germline V CDR1 and CDR2: LGHNT, FRNRAP. The CDR3 is made up of 12 amino acids. V was shortened by 5 bases and J by 4 bases, with 6 bases between the two germline ends. The chain's CDR3 is CASGAYNQPQHF. The CDR3 DNA sequence: TGTGCTAGTGGTGCGTATAATCAGCCCCAGCATTTT.

The J gene is TRBJ1-6, the V gene TRBV7-3; 11 bases are a match to TRBD1. This CDR3 is built from 14 residues. In germline, CDR1 is SGHTA, CDR2 FQGTGA. The ends lost 5 bases at V and 10 bases at J; junction bases unmatched: 4. The CDR3 coding sequence is TGTGCCAGCAGCCCGGGACAGGGGGACTCACCCCTCCACTTT. Protein sequence: CASSPGQGDSPLHF.

The chain joins TRBV5-1 to TRBJ2-2; TRBD1 or TRBD2 may be the D gene (5 bases each). CDR1 is SGHRS, CDR2 YFSETQ, per germline. Trimming took off 5 bases at V and 1 base at J, with 12 bases between the two ends. This CDR3 spans 15 amino acids. The CDR3 coding sequence is TGCGCCAGCAGTCTCAGGGACGTGAACACCGGGGAGCTGTTTTTT. Protein: CASSLRDVNTGELFF.

The V gene is TRBV5-8, the J gene TRBJ2-7, with 8 positions matching TRBD1. Looked up from germline, CDR1 is SGHTS and CDR2 is YDEGEE. With V trimmed by 0 bases and J by 7 bases, 9 bases remained unmatched. CDR3 length: 15 amino acids. CDR3 in DNA: TGTGCCAGCAGCTTGGATCTTGGACAGGGTCGGGAGCAGTACTTC. It yields the protein CASSLDLGQGREQYF.

This clone has just one count. The rearrangement links TRBV5-6 to TRBJ1-2; TRBD1 agrees at 9 bases. Trimming at V came to 0 bases and at J to 6 bases, leaving 6 bases not matched to a gene. The germline V gene encodes CDR1 SGHDT and CDR2 YYEEEE. This CDR3 region has 15 residues. The CDR3 spells CASSLGAGQGNGYTF. CDR3 DNA sequence: TGTGCCAGCAGCTTGGGTGCCGGACAGGGGAATGGCTACACCTTC.

A single count supports this clone. CDR3 coding DNA: TGTGCCAGCAGCTCCGGGAGGGGCACAGATACGCAGTATTTT. Translating it yields CASSSGRGTDTQYF. The chain combines TRBV7-2 with TRBJ2-3, with 8 bases lining up with TRBD2. The junction had 1 base not matched to a gene; V was cut back by 4 bases and J by 1 base. Germline loops: CDR1 SGHTA, CDR2 FQGNSA. The CDR3 is made up of 14 amino acids.

This clone is medium-sized. The rearrangement links TRBV4-2 to TRBJ2-3; D tentatively reads TRBD1 or TRBD2 (5 bases each). CDR3 length equals 17 residues. The V end lost 3 bases, the J end lost 2 bases, and 18 bases lay between the germline ends. Germline CDR1 is LGHNA and CDR2 is YNFKEQ. The CDR3 spells CASSQDHGATITDTQYF. For the CDR3, the DNA is TGTGCCAGCAGCCAGGATCACGGGGCGACCATCACAGATACGCAGTATTTT.

The chain carries TRBV19 and TRBJ2-3, with TRBD2 matching over 11 bases. This CDR3 spans 16 amino acids. Trimming took 3 bases from V and 4 from J; bases not matched to a gene: 6. Per germline, CDR1 LNHDA and CDR2 SQIVND (reference sequence). Here the CDR3 DNA reads TGTGCCAGTAGTATTCAACCACTAGCGGGAGCAGATACGCAGTATTTT. This encodes CASSIQPLAGADTQYF.

The genes are TRBV5-1 and TRBJ1-2, with D uncertain. The CDR3 contains 14 residues. V was pared by 1 base and J by 2 bases, with 9 bases between. Germline CDR1 and CDR2: SGHRS and YFSETQ. CDR3 bases: TGCGCCAGCAGCTTGACGGCAGGAAACTATGGCTACACCTTC. As protein: CASSLTAGNYGYTF.

The chain is built from TRBV19 and TRBJ2-3, with a weak D call TRBD2 (6 bases). The V end lost 0 bases, the J end lost 2 bases, and 12 bases lay between the germline ends. From germline, CDR1 is LNHDA and CDR2 SQIVND (reference sequence). The CDR3 covers 16 residues. CDR3 in DNA: TGTGCCAGTAGTATAGATGGAGGGACCTACACAGATACGCAGTATTTT. Its translation: CASSIDGGTYTDTQYF.

Of note for this clone: A read error may account for a junction end that differs from germline. This specimen includes other DNA sequences encoding the same CDR3. This rearrangement joins TRBV7-8 to TRBJ2-7; 8 bases fit TRBD1. Germline V gives CDR1 SGHVS, CDR2 FQNEAQ. The CDR3 totals 14 residues. This chain's CDR3 is CASSSIRQGYEQYF. The CDR3 DNA reads as TGCGCCAGCAGCTCAATCAGACAGGGGTACGAGCAGTACTTC.

The chain is built from TRBV5-1 and TRBJ1-5, with TRBD1 as a possible D gene (5 bases). This CDR3 is built from 14 residues. Trimming left V 2 bases short and J 4 bases short, with 10 bases between. CDR1 and CDR2 (germline): SGHRS, YFSETQ. CDR3 DNA: TGCGCCAGCAGCTTCGGGGCACCAAATCAGCCCCAGCATTTT. Its translation: CASSFGAPNQPQHF.